The 2 T cell receptor beta chains listed next were all sequenced from one sample in a study of blood T cell repertoires in COVID-19. The data were produced by immunoSEQ multiplex PCR, yet TCRdb's version contains in-frame clones alone and is incomplete. Of about 180,000 clones listed, around 89% were seen once; the top ten hold 3.5% to 5%. The material sequenced was peripheral blood. These receptors originate from a woman under 40 with acute or convalescent COVID-19.

This sequence joins TRBV28 and TRBJ1-1; D perhaps matches TRBD1 (5 bases). The CDR3 totals 13 residues. V gave up 3 bases and J gave up 5 bases, with 10 bases separating them. Germline V gene lookup returns CDR1 MDHEN and CDR2 SYDVKM. This chain's CDR3 is CASSFQEGTEAFF. The CDR3 region has the DNA TGTGCCAGCAGTTTCCAGGAGGGGACTGAAGCTTTCTTT.

V gene TRBV10-3 combines with J gene TRBJ2-7; weak D call: TRBD2 (5 bases). Germline CDR1 reads ENHRY; CDR2 reads SYGVKD. There are 14 residues in the CDR3. V was clipped by 6 bases and J by 0 bases, with 12 bases between them. As DNA, the CDR3 is TGTGCCATCAGAGCAAGCGGTGACTCCTACGAGCAGTACTTC. Its translation: CAIRASGDSYEQYF.